One TCR beta chain is described in this entry. TCRdb keeps only in-frame clones here, not all; method: immunoSEQ multiplex PCR. The sample shows a few hundred thousand clones, 90% of them seen only once. This sample is drawn from a study of blood T cell repertoires in COVID-19. V was trimmed by 3 bases and J by 1 base, leaving 6 bases between them. Germline CDR1 reads MDHEN; CDR2 reads SYDVKM. This CDR3 spans 13 amino acids. The sequence was obtained from a man younger than 35 who had recovered from COVID-19. The sequencing input was PBMCs or T cells enriched from blood (not recorded which). The chain is built from TRBV28 and TRBJ1-1; no definite D call. The CDR3 bases are TGTGCCAGCAGTTTTGGCAAGAACACTGAAGCTTTCTTT. The encoded protein is CASSFGKNTEAFF.